These 16 T cell receptor beta chains were sequenced from one sample in a study of T cells after yellow fever vaccination (dated by TCRdb to the late 2010s). The sample's treatment or condition label is to be understood as: live attenuated yellow fever vaccine strain. Library preparation employed 5' RACE. Instrument on record: Illumina HiSeq 2500. TCRdb took the public reads, trimmed them with fastp at Q25, ran MiXCR for clone calling and kept in-frame beta chains. Each entry is one CDR3 protein sequence, shown with its most common DNA and genes. The sample table contains about 210,000 distinct CDR3 sequences; only one count was recorded for 6.5% to 7.5% of them. The ten largest clones represent roughly 1% of the sample. Sequenced material: CD4+ T cells sorted from PBMCs, taken on the day of the yellow fever booster vaccination. The origin of the receptors is a man aged 30 to 39 who received the YFV17D yellow fever vaccine.

This clonotype was seen only a few times. The rearrangement uses TRBV24-1 and TRBJ2-1; 16 positions agree with TRBD2. Germline V gene sequence: CDR1 KGHDR, CDR2 SFDVKD. V shed 5 bases and J 2 bases; nucleotides not matched to a gene: 11. This CDR3 spans 20 amino acids. CDR3: CATSAISGLAGGGPYNEQFF. CDR3 nucleotide sequence: TGTGCCACCAGTGCGATTTCGGGACTAGCGGGAGGGGGGCCCTACAATGAGCAGTTCTTC.

This clonotype was observed a handful of times. The rearrangement joins TRBV20-1 to TRBJ2-7, with D perhaps matching TRBD1 (5 bases). V dropped 0 bases and J dropped 7 bases, with 19 bases sitting between them. Germline V CDR1 and CDR2: DFQATT, SNEGSKA (reference sequence). This CDR3 has 15 residues. The chain's CDR3 is CSARDTPGLPREQYF. Written as DNA, the CDR3 is TGCAGTGCTAGAGATACCCCAGGGCTTCCTCGGGAGCAGTACTTC.

This clonotype was seen a handful of times. The chain employs TRBV5-6 and TRBJ2-6; D possibly corresponds to TRBD1 (5 bases). Trimming removed 3 bases at V and 0 bases at J, with 13 bases between. This CDR3 is 17 amino acids long. The germline CDR1 and CDR2 sequences are SGHDT and YYEEEE. The CDR3 loop is CASSYGHANSGANVLTF. CDR3 bases: TGTGCCAGCAGCTACGGACACGCCAACTCTGGGGCCAACGTCCTGACTTTC.

This chain links TRBV2 with TRBJ2-5; D unclear. CDR3 length: 15 amino acids. Germline values: CDR1 SNHLY, CDR2 FYNNEI. Trimming stripped 4 bases from V and 2 bases from J, with 14 bases between. CDR3 amino acids: CASSVKAPGQETQYF. The CDR3 nucleotides are TGTGCCAGCAGTGTTAAGGCTCCCGGACAAGAGACCCAGTACTTC.

This clonotype was picked up a small number of times. The chain is built from TRBV6-1 and TRBJ2-7, with 8 bases that match TRBD2. The CDR3 consists of 15 residues. V shed 5 bases, J shed 2 bases, and the junction held 8 bases outside the gene matches. Germline loops: CDR1 MNHNS, CDR2 SASEGT. In DNA, the CDR3 is TGTGCCAGCAGTCCTCCGGGACTAGGCACCTACGAGCAGTACTTC. It encodes CASSPPGLGTYEQYF.

This clonotype was seen ten or more times. This chain links TRBV12-3 or TRBV12-4 with TRBJ2-7; tentative D call: TRBD2 (5 bases). Trimming stripped 7 bases from V and 4 bases from J, with 14 bases between. This CDR3 comprises 13 residues. In DNA, the CDR3 is TGTGCCAGCATGGGCGGGTGGTCATACGAGCAGTACTTC. Its protein product is CASMGGWSYEQYF.

V is TRBV4-3 and J is TRBJ2-7; tentatively, D is TRBD1 or TRBD2 (5 bases each). Per the germline V gene, CDR1 is LGHNA and CDR2 is YSLEER. This CDR3 contains 18 residues. Trimming took 0 bases from V and 0 from J, leaving 18 bases between them. In nucleotides, the CDR3 is TGCGCCAGCAGCCAAGAATATCGGGACGGGCGATACTCCTACGAGCAGTACTTC. Amino acid sequence: CASSQEYRDGRYSYEQYF.

This clonotype was counted only a few times. V gene TRBV5-6 combines with J gene TRBJ1-2; D unclear. Germline lookup yields CDR1 SGHDT and CDR2 YYEEEE. V lost 4 bases and J 6 bases, leaving 13 bases between the germline ends. The CDR3 sequence is 13 residues long. CDR3: CASSVDWRDGYTF. CDR3 nucleotide sequence: TGTGCCAGCAGCGTCGACTGGCGAGATGGCTACACCTTC.

This clonotype appeared many times. This chain uses TRBV20-1 with TRBJ2-2; 7 nucleotides agree with TRBD1. The V gene end was trimmed by 3 bases and the J gene end by 5 bases; junction bases not matched to a gene: 6. This CDR3 comprises 14 residues. CDR1 and CDR2 from the germline V gene are DFQATT and SNEGSKA (reference sequence). Here the CDR3 reads CSASYTGVTGELFF. The CDR3 DNA reads TGCAGTGCTAGTTATACAGGGGTGACCGGGGAGCTGTTTTTT.

This clonotype was seen ten or more times. The chain combines TRBV29-1 with TRBJ2-1, with 7 positions matching TRBD1. The germline gives CDR1 SQVTM, CDR2 ANQGSEA. This CDR3 is 14 amino acids long. The trim removed 5 bases at V and 4 bases at J, leaving 8 bases unmatched. CDR3 coding DNA: TGCAGCGTTTTTTATCGGGACAGTTACAATGAGCAGTTCTTC. The encoded protein is CSVFYRDSYNEQFF.

The chain links TRBV6-5 to TRBJ2-1; TRBD2 agrees at 12 bases. With 2 bases clipped from V and 9 bases from J, the junction kept 5 bases outside the gene matches. CDR3 length: 15 amino acids. CDR1 and CDR2 from the germline V gene are MNHEY and SVGAGI. Written as DNA, the CDR3 is TGTGCCAGCAGTTACGATCGGACTAGCGGGACTGAGCAGTTCTTC. The encoded protein is CASSYDRTSGTEQFF.

This clonotype has a count of ten or more. V usage is TRBV6-6 and J usage is TRBJ1-2; no reliable D call. Germline V gene data show CDR1 as MNHNY and CDR2 as SVGAGI (reference sequence). The CDR3 is 12 residues long. The germline V and J ends were trimmed by 7 bases and 5 bases, with 11 bases remaining between them. The CDR3 coding sequence is TGTGCCAGCACCGAGGCGAGATATGGCTACACCTTC. It encodes CASTEARYGYTF.

This clonotype was detected only a few times. The chain is built from TRBV4-2 and TRBJ2-5, with a tentative D call TRBD2 (6 bases). Germline lookup yields CDR1 LGHNA and CDR2 YNFKEQ. CDR3 length: 13 residues. Trimming left V 4 bases short and J 4 bases short, with 10 bases between. CDR3 sequence (DNA): TGTGCCAGCAGCCTACGGGAGTCAGAGACCCAGTACTTC. It translates to CASSLRESETQYF.

The chain joins TRBV5-1 to TRBJ2-3, with 12 bases aligning to TRBD2. J lost 2 bases, V lost 2 bases, and 6 bases had no gene match. The CDR3 runs 17 residues. The germline gives CDR1 SGHRS, CDR2 YFSETQ. CDR3: CASSLLAGGKFTDTQYF. The CDR3 nucleotides read TGCGCCAGCAGCTTACTAGCGGGAGGTAAATTCACAGATACGCAGTATTTT. The full variable domain, with the rest looked up from reference TRBV5-1 and TRBJ2-3, is KAGVTQTPRYLIKTRGQQVTLSCSPISGHRSVSWYQQTPGQGLQFLFEYFSETQRNKGNFPGRFSGRQFSNSRSEMNVSTLELGDSALYLCASSLLAGGKFTDTQYFGPGTRLTVL.

A few counts support this clonotype. The V and J genes are TRBV7-6 and TRBJ2-7; TRBD2 matches 7 bases. V lost 8 bases and J lost 6; bases outside the gene matches: 19. From germline, CDR1 is SGHVS and CDR2 FNYEAQ. CDR3 length: 16 amino acids. CDR3 nucleotides: TGTGCCAGCCCCCCTTTGGGCGAGCGGGAAAAGACCGAGCAGTACTTC. This encodes CASPPLGEREKTEQYF.

This clonotype showed up just a few times. The CDR3, as DNA: TGTGCCAGCAGCTTAGAAGCCGAAGATACGCAGTATTTT. It translates to CASSLEAEDTQYF. The chain employs TRBV7-2 and TRBJ2-3, with unresolved D. CDR1 is SGHTA and CDR2 is FQGNSA in the germline V gene. The CDR3 is 13 residues long. Trimming stripped 1 base from V and 5 bases from J, with 7 bases between.